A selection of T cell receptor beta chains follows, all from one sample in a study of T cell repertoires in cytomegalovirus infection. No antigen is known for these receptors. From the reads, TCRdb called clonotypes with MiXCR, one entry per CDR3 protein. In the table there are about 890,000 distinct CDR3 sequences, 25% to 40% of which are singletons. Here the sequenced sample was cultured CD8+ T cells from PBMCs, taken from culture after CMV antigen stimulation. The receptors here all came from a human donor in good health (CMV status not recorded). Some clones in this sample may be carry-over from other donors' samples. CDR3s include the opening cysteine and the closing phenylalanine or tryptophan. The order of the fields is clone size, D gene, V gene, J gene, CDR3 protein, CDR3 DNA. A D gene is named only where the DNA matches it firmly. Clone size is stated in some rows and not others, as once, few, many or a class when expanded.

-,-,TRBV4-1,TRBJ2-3,CASSQGPGWGGAGDTQYF,TGCGCCAGCAGCCAAGGCCCGGGTTGGGGGGGGGCCGGAGATACGCAGTATTTT
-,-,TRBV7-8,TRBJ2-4,CASSPNSNKNIQYF,TGTGCCAGCAGCCCGAATAGCAACAAAAACATTCAGTACTTC
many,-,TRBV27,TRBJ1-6,CASSFVGQTYNSPLHF,TGTGCCAGCAGTTTTGTGGGACAAACCTATAATTCACCCCTCCACTTT
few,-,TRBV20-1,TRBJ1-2,CSAPRWDGYTF,TGCAGTGCCCCTAGGTGGGATGGCTACACCTTC
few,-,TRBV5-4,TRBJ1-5,CASSLQGRPNQPQHF,TGTGCCAGCAGCCTGCAGGGACGGCCCAATCAGCCCCAGCATTTT
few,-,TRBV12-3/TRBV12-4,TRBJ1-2,CASSLGRVTAEGYTF,TGTGCCAGCAGTTTAGGAAGAGTAACCGCCGAGGGCTACACCTTC
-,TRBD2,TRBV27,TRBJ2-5,CASRIAGGPPETQYF,TGTGCCAGCAGGATAGCGGGGGGGCCTCCCGAGACCCAGTACTTC
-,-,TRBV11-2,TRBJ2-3,CASSYLGRGGTDTQYF,TGTGCCAGCAGCTACCTGGGACGCGGCGGTACAGATACGCAGTATTTT
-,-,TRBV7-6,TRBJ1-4,CASSLALSDSRMEKLFF,TGTGCCAGCAGCTTAGCGTTGTCGGACAGCCGGATGGAAAAACTGTTTTTT
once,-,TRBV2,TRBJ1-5,CASSEQPRSNQPQHF,TGTGCCAGCAGTGAACAACCTAGAAGCAATCAGCCCCAGCATTTT
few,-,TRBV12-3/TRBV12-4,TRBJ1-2,CASSLSSTGVLYGYTF,TGTGCCAGCAGTTTAAGTTCAACCGGGGTCCTCTATGGCTACACCTTC
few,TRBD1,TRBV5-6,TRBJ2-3,CASSLGDRPTDTQYF,TGTGCCAGCAGCTTGGGGGACAGACCCACAGATACGCAGTATTTT
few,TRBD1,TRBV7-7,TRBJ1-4,CASSPTGAGGEKLFF,TGTGCTAGCAGCCCAACAGGGGCCGGAGGTGAAAAACTGTTTTTT
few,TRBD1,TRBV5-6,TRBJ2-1,CASSFGTGSNEQFF,TGTGCCAGCAGCTTCGGGACAGGGTCAAATGAGCAGTTCTTC
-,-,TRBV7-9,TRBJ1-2,CASSFNTGNYGYTF,TGTGCCAGCAGCTTTAATACAGGGAACTATGGCTACACCTTC
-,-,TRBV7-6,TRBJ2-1,CASSPAGGKSSYNEQFF,TGTGCCAGCAGCCCCGCCGGGGGTAAGAGCTCCTACAATGAGCAGTTCTTC
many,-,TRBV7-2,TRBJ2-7,CASSLGTGQYEQYF,TGTGCCAGCAGCTTAGGAACCGGGCAATACGAGCAGTACTTC
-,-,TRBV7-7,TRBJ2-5,CASSQRASKETQYF,TGTGCTAGCAGCCAGAGAGCCAGTAAAGAGACCCAGTACTTC